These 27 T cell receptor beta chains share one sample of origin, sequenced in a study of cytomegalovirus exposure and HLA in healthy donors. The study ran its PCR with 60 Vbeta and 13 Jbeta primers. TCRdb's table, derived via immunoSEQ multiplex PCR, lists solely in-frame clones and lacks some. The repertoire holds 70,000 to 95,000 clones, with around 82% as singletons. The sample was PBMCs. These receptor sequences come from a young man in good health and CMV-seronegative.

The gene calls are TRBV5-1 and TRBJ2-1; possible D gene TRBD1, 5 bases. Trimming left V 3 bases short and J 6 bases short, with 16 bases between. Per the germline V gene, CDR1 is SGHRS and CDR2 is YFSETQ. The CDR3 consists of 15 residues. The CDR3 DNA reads TGCGCCAGCAGCTCCTGGTTCGGACATGTCAATGAGCAGTTCTTC. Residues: CASSSWFGHVNEQFF.

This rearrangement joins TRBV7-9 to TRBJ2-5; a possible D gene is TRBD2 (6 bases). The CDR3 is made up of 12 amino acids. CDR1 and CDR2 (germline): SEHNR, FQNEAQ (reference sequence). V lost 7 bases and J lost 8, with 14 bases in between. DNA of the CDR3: TGTGCCAGCACCCCGGAGGGGCTCACCCAGTACTTC. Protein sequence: CASTPEGLTQYF. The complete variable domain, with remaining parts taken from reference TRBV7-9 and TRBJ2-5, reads DTGVSQNPRHKITKRGQNVTFRCDPISEHNRLYWYRQTLGQGPEFLTYFQNEAQLEKSRLLSDRFSAERPKGSFSTLEIQRTEQGDSAMYLCASTPEGLTQYFGPGTRLLVL.

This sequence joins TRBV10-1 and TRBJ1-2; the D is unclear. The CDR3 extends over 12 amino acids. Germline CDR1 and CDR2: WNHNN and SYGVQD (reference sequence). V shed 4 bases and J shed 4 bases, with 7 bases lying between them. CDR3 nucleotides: TGCGCCAGCAGTGGAGGGTCCTATGGCTACACCTTC. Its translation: CASSGGSYGYTF.

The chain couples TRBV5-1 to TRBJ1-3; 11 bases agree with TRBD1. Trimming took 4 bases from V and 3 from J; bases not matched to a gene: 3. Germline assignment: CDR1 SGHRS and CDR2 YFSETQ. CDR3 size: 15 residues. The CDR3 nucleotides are TGCGCCAGCAGCCTGGGACAGGGGGATGGAAACACCATATATTTT. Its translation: CASSLGQGDGNTIYF.

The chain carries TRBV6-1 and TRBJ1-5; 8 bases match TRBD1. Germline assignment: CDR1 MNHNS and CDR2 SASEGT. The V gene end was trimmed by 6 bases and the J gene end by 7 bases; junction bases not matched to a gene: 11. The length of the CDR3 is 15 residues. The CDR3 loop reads CASSSGQGGEQPQHF. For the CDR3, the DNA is TGTGCCAGCAGCTCTGGACAGGGAGGAGAACAGCCCCAGCATTTT.

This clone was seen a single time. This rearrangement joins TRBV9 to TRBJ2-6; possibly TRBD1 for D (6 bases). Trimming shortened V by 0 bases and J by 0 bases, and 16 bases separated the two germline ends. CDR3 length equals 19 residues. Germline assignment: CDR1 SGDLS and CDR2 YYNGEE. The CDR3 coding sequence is TGTGCCAGCAGCGTAGCTATAGGGGGACCAGGCTCTGGGGCCAACGTCCTGACTTTC. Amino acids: CASSVAIGGPGSGANVLTF.

DNA for the CDR3: TGTGCCAGCTCACCACCGCGGCACAGCGGGGGCCCTAAGGAGCAGTACTTC. It encodes CASSPPRHSGGPKEQYF. J is TRBJ2-7 and V is TRBV18, with TRBD2 matching 8 bases. V lost 0 bases to trimming and J lost 7 bases; unmatched junction nucleotides: 14. CDR1 KGHSH and CDR2 LQKENI come from the germline V gene. CDR3 length: 17 residues.

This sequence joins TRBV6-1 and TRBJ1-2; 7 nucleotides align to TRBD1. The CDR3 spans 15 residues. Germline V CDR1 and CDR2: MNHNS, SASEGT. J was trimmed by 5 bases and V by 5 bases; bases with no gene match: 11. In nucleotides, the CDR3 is TGTGCCAGCAGTTCCGGACAGGCTCCAAGATATGGCTACACCTTC. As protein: CASSSGQAPRYGYTF.

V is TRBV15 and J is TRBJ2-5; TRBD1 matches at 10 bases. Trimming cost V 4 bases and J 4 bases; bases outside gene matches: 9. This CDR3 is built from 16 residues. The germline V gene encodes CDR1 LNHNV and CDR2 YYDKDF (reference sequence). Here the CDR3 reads CATSNTVTGGLETQYF. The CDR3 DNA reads TGTGCCACCAGCAACACCGTGACAGGGGGCCTAGAGACCCAGTACTTC.

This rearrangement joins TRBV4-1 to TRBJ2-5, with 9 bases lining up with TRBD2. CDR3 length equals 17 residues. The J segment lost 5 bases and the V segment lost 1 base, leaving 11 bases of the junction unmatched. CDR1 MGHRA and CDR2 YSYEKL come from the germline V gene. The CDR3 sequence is CASSQGIKASGAETQYF. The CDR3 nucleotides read TGCGCCAGCAGCCAAGGTATCAAGGCTAGCGGGGCGGAGACCCAGTACTTC.

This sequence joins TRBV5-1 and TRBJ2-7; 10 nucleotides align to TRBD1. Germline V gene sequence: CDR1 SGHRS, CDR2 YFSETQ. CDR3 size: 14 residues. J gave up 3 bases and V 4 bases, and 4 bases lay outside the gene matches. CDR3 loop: CASSRGQGVYEQYF. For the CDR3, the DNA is TGCGCCAGCAGCAGAGGACAGGGGGTCTACGAGCAGTACTTC.

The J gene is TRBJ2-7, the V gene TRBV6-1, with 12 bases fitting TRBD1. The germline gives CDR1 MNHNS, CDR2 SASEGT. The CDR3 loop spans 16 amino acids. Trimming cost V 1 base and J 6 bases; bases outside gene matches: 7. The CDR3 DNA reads TGTGCCAGCAGTGAAGGTTGGGGGACAGGGGGCGGCGAGCAGTACTTC. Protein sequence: CASSEGWGTGGGEQYF.

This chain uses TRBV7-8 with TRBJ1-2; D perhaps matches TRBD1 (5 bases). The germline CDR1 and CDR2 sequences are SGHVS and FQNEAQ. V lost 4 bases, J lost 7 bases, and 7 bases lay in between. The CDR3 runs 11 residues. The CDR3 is CASSWGSGYTF. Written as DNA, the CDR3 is TGTGCCAGCAGCTGGGGCTCTGGCTACACCTTC.

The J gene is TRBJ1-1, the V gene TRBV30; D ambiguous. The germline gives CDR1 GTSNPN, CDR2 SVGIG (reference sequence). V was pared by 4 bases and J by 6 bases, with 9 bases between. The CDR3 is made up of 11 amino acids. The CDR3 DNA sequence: TGTGCCTGGAATAGAGCATCTGAAGCTTTCTTT. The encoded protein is CAWNRASEAFF.

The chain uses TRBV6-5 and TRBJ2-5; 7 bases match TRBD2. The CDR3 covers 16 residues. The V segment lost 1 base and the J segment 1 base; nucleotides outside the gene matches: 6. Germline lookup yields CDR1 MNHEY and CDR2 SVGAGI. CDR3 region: CASSYWGGEGQETQYF. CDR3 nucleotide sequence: TGTGCCAGCAGTTACTGGGGGGGGGAGGGCCAAGAGACCCAGTACTTC.

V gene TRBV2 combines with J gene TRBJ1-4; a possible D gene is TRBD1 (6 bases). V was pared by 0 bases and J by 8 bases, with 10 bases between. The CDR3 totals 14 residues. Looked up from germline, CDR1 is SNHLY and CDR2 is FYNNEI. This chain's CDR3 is CASSEAGGGEKLFF. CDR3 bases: TGTGCCAGCAGTGAAGCTGGGGGCGGCGAAAAACTGTTTTTT.

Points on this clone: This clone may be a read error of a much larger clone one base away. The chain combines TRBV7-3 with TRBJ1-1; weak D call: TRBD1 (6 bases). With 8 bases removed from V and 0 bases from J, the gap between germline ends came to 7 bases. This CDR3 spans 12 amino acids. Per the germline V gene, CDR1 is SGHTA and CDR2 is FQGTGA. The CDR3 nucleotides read TGTGCCAGCGGGGACATGAACACTGAAGCTTTCTTT. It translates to CASGDMNTEAFF. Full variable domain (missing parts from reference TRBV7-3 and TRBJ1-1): GAGVSQTPSNKVTEKGKYVELRCDPISGHTALYWYRQSLGQGPEFLIYFQGTGAADDSGLPNDRFFAVRPEGSVSTLKIQRTERGDSAVYLCASGDMNTEAFFGQGTRLTVV.

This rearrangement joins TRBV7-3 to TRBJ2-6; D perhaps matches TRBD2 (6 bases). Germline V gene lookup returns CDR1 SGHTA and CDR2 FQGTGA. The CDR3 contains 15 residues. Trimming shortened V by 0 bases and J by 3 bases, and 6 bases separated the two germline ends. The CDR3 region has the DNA TGTGCCAGCAGCTTAACGGGGGGTGGGGCCAACGTCCTGACTTTC. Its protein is CASSLTGGGANVLTF.

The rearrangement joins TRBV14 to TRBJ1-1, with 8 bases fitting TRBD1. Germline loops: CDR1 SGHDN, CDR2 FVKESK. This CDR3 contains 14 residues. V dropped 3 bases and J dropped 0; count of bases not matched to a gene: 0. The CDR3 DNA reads TGTGCCAGCAGCCAGGACAGGGTGAACACTGAAGCTTTCTTT. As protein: CASSQDRVNTEAFF.

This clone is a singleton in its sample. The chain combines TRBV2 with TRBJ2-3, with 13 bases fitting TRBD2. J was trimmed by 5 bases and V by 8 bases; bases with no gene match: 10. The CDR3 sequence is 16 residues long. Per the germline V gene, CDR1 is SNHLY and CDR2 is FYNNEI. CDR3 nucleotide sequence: TGTGCCAGCGGACTAGCGGGGGAACCTAGTAAAGATACGCAGTATTTT. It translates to CASGLAGEPSKDTQYF.

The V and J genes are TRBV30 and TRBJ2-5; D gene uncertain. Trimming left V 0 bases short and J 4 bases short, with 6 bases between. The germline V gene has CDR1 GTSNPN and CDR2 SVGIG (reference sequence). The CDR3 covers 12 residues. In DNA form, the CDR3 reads TGTGCCTGGAGTGTACTTGGAGAGACCCAGTACTTC. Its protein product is CAWSVLGETQYF. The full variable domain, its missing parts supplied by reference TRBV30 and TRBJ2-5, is SQTIHQWPATLVQPVGSPLSLECTVEGTSNPNLYWYRQAAGRGLQLLFYSVGIGQISSEVPQNLSASRPQDRQFILSSKKLLLSDSGFYLCAWSVLGETQYFGPGTRLLVL.

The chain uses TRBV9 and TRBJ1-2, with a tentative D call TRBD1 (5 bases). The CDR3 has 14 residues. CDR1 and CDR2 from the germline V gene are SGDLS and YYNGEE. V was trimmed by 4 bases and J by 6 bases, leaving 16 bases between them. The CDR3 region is CASSQGTGLDGYTF. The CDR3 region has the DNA TGTGCCAGCAGCCAGGGAACAGGTTTAGATGGCTACACCTTC.

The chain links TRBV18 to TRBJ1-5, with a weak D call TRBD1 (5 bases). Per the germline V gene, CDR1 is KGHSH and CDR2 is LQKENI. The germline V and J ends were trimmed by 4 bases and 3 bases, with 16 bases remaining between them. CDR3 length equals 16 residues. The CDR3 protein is CASSRGGAGDNQPQHF. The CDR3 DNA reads TGTGCCAGCTCACGTGGTGGGGCAGGAGACAATCAGCCCCAGCATTTT.

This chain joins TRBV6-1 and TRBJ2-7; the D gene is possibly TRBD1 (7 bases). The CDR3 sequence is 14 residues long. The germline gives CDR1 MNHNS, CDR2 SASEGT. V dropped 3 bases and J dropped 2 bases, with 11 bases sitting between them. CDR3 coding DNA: TGTGCCAGCAGTGAGGCGGGACAGACCTACGAGCAGTACTTC. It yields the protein CASSEAGQTYEQYF.

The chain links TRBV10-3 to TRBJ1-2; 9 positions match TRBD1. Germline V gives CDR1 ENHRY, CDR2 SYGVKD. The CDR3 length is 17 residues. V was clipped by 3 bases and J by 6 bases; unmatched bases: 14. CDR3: CAISDADRGLLGHGYTF. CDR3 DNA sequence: TGTGCCATCAGTGATGCGGACAGGGGCCTTCTTGGGCATGGCTACACCTTC.

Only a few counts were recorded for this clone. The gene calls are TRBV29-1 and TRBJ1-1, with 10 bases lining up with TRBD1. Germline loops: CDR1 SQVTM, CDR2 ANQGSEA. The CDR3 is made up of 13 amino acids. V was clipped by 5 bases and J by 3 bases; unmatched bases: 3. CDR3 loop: CSVRTGGDTEAFF. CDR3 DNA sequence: TGCAGCGTTAGGACAGGGGGGGACACTGAAGCTTTCTTT.

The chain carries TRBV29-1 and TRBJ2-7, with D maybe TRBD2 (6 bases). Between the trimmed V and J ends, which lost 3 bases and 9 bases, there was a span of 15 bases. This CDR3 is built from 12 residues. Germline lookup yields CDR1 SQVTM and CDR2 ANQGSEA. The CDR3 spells CSVDQGRGGQYF. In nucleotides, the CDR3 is TGCAGCGTTGACCAGGGAAGGGGAGGGCAGTACTTC.